The text below deals with one T cell receptor beta chain. The data belong to a study of CD8+CD57+ T cells in acquired aplastic anemia. TCR beta VDJ combinations and CDR3 sequences were profiled from genomic DNA. MiXCR, applied by TCRdb to the reads, yields one record per CDR3 protein. The table has roughly 170,000 distinct CDR3 sequences, around 50% seen once; the top ten hold approximately 13%. Germline V lookup: CDR1 DFQATT, CDR2 SNEGSKA (reference sequence). V lost 7 bases to trimming and J lost 6 bases; unmatched junction nucleotides: 14. The CDR3 spans 14 residues. Patients sequenced had flow cytometry evidence of CD8+CD57+ cell expansion.

The source material was sorted CD4+, CD8+, or CD8+CD57+ T cells (not recorded which) from PBMCs. The gene calls are TRBV20-1 and TRBJ2-7; TRBD2 agrees at 8 bases. The TCR originated in a human donor with aplastic anemia. CDR3 nucleotide sequence: TGCAGTGTCAGCGCGGGGCGGGAGGTGGCCGAGCAGTACTTC. Amino acids: CSVSAGREVAEQYF.